This T cell receptor (beta chain) is from a study of blood T cell repertoires in COVID-19. Study overall: COVID-19 samples collected from the United States, Italy and Spain covered acute and convalescent phases. In each case, the material was cDNA or gDNA derived from T cells, B-cell-depleted T cells, or PBMCs.

Adults between roughly 18 and 89 years of age took part from under 30 US areas. Participants were placed into cohorts based on the clinical history they reported. Measured with immunoSEQ multiplex PCR; TCRdb has only the in-frame clones, and not every one. The sample contains around 150,000 clones, 70% to 90% of which appear only once. CDR3 size: 14 residues. Trimming cost V 7 bases and J 5 bases; bases outside gene matches: 10. The germline V gene encodes CDR1 MNHEY and CDR2 SVGAGI. The specimen was PBMCs or T cells enriched from blood (not recorded which). V and J are TRBV6-5 and TRBJ2-7; 8 bases align to TRBD2. The sequence derives from a woman aged 45-65 years with acute COVID-19. The CDR3 region has the DNA TGTGCCAGCATCCCCTGGCGGGGGGTAAACGAGCAGTACTTC. It encodes CASIPWRGVNEQYF.